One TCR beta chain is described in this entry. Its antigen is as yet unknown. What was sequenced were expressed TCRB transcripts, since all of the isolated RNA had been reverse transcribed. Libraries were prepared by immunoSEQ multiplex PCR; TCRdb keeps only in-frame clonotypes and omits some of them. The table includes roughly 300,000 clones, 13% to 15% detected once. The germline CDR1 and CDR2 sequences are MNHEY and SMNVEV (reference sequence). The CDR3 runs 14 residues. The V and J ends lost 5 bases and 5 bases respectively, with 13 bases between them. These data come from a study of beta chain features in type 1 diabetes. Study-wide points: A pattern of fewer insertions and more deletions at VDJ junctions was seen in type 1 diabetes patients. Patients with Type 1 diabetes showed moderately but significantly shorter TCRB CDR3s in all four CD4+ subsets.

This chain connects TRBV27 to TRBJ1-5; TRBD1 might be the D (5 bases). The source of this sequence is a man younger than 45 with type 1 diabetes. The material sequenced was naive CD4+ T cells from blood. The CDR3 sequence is CASSGARADQPQHF. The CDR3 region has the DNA TGTGCCAGCAGTGGGGCCAGGGCCGATCAGCCCCAGCATTTT.